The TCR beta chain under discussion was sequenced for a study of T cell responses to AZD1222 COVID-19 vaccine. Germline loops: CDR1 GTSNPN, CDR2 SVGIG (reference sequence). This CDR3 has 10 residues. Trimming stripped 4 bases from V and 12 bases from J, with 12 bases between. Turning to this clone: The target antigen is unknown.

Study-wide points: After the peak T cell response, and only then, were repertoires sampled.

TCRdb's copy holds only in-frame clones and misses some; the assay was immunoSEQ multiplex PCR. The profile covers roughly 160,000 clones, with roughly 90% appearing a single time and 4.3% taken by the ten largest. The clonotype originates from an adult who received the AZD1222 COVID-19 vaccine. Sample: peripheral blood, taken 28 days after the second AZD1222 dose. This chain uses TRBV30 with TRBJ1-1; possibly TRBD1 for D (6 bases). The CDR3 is CAWKGGRSFF. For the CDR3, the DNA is TGTGCCTGGAAAGGGGGTAGGTCTTTCTTT.